Presented here are 18 T cell receptor beta chains from one specimen sequenced in a study of early T cells in non-severe SARS-CoV-2 infection. TCRdb re-called the 5' RACE reads through MiXCR, storing one row per CDR3 protein. The table includes 71,000 or so distinct CDR3 sequences, approximately 15% detected once. Sequenced sample: whole blood. The source is an adult who was a healthcare worker with PCR-confirmed SARS-CoV-2 infection or an uninfected control (not recorded which).

Worth noting for this clonotype: A read error may produce the germline difference seen at one junction end. The rearrangement uses TRBV5-5 and TRBJ2-3, with 8 bases identical to TRBD1. CDR3 length: 16 residues. CDR1 and CDR2 from the germline V gene are SGHKS and YYEKEE (reference sequence). CDR3 region: CPSSWGTGDSTDTQYF. CDR3 bases: TGTCCCAGCAGCTGGGGGACAGGTGATAGCACAGATACGCAGTATTTT.

The table lists this clonotype with a few counts. The CDR3: CASSQDNSPLHF. The DNA of the CDR3 is TGTGCCAGCAGCCAGGATAATTCACCCCTCCACTTT. V usage is TRBV4-2 and J usage is TRBJ1-6; D is uncertain. CDR1 LGHNA and CDR2 YNFKEQ come from the germline V gene. Trimming shortened V by 3 bases and J by 5 bases, and 2 bases separated the two germline ends. The CDR3 covers 12 residues.

This clonotype was counted a few times. The V gene is TRBV30, the J gene TRBJ2-7; 10 nucleotides align to TRBD1. CDR3 length equals 15 residues. Losses at the gene ends were 6 bases for V and 2 bases for J; bases not matched to a gene: 10. Germline loops: CDR1 GTSNPN, CDR2 SVGIG (reference sequence). CDR3 nucleotide sequence: TGTGCCTGCGAACCCCGGGACAGGGGCCCCTACGAGCAGTACTTC. Encoded protein: CACEPRDRGPYEQYF.

This clonotype was detected many times. The chain uses TRBV29-1 and TRBJ1-1; unclear D gene. Germline assignment: CDR1 SQVTM and CDR2 ANQGSEA. Trimming cost V 4 bases and J 0 bases, with 9 bases left between them. The CDR3 has 13 residues. CDR3 nucleotides: TGCAGCGTTGGTCTTTTCATGAACACTGAAGCTTTCTTT. Translated, it gives CSVGLFMNTEAFF.

The chain has TRBV9 and TRBJ1-4; 7 bases are shared with TRBD1. With 4 bases clipped from V and 0 bases from J, the junction kept 6 bases outside the gene matches. From germline, CDR1 is SGDLS and CDR2 YYNGEE. The CDR3 length is 16 residues. The CDR3 bases are TGTGCCAGCAGCTCGGGACAGCAAGCAACTAATGAAAAACTGTTTTTT. As protein: CASSSGQQATNEKLFF.

This clonotype was detected a few times. The chain links TRBV3-1 to TRBJ2-7; D is unresolved. CDR1 is LGHDT and CDR2 is YNNKEL in the germline V gene (reference sequence). CDR3 length: 14 amino acids. The V and J ends lost 3 bases and 3 bases respectively, with 12 bases between them. This CDR3 is CASSQRESVYEQYF. CDR3 bases: TGTGCCAGCAGCCAGCGCGAATCTGTCTACGAGCAGTACTTC.

This clonotype was seen a handful of times. The rearrangement links TRBV10-3 to TRBJ1-6, with no clear D. V lost 4 bases and J 7 bases, leaving 5 bases between the germline ends. Germline CDR1 is ENHRY and CDR2 is SYGVKD. The CDR3 contains 12 residues. The CDR3 DNA follows: TGTGCCATCAGTGCGTTGAATTCACCCCTCCACTTT. The encoded protein is CAISALNSPLHF.

The rearrangement joins TRBV11-2 to TRBJ2-2, with D perhaps TRBD1 (6 bases). The germline V and J ends were trimmed by 5 bases and 1 base, with 11 bases remaining between them. The germline V gene has CDR1 SGHAT and CDR2 FQNNGV. This CDR3 region has 15 residues. This chain's CDR3 is CASSAGTRNTGELFF. CDR3 DNA sequence: TGTGCCAGCAGCGCAGGGACAAGGAACACCGGGGAGCTGTTTTTT.

In this sample, this clonotype turned up a few times. The J gene is TRBJ2-7, the V gene TRBV29-1; 12 nucleotides align to TRBD2. Germline V gene sequence: CDR1 SQVTM, CDR2 ANQGSEA. J was trimmed by 6 bases and V by 6 bases; bases with no gene match: 9. CDR3 length: 14 residues. CDR3 amino acids: CSVRLRLAGVEQYF. The CDR3 region has the DNA TGCAGCGTACGCTTAAGACTAGCGGGGGTCGAGCAGTACTTC.

The chain joins TRBV10-3 to TRBJ1-4, with 8 bases that match TRBD1. Germline loops: CDR1 ENHRY, CDR2 SYGVKD. Trimming at V came to 0 bases and at J to 7 bases, leaving 4 bases not matched to a gene. The CDR3 sequence is 15 residues long. The CDR3 DNA follows: TGTGCCATCAGTGAGTCCAGGGACAGGCTTGAAAAACTGTTTTTT. Translating it yields CAISESRDRLEKLFF.

Details on this clonotype: Germline and junction disagree at one end, which may indicate a read error. The chain employs TRBV20-1 and TRBJ2-1; TRBD2 agrees at 7 bases. The CDR3 is 14 amino acids. The germline V gene has CDR1 DFQATT and CDR2 SNEGSKA (reference sequence). In DNA, the CDR3 is TGCAGTGCCAGAGCGGGGAACCCCTACAATGAGCAGTTCTTC. As protein: CSARAGNPYNEQFF.

The chain recombines TRBV11-1 with TRBJ1-2; D is unclear. The CDR3 is made up of 12 amino acids. Germline CDR1 and CDR2: SGHAT and FQDESV (reference sequence). Deletions cut 11 bases from V and 6 bases from J, with 16 bases between. The CDR3 loop is CAEGGPHHGYTF. CDR3 coding DNA: TGTGCCGAGGGAGGGCCACACCATGGCTACACCTTC.

This clonotype has a count of ten or more. The rearrangement joins TRBV4-3 to TRBJ2-7; no firm D call. Trimming cost V 3 bases and J 1 base, with 10 bases left between them. The CDR3 extends over 14 amino acids. Germline V gene lookup returns CDR1 LGHNA and CDR2 YSLEER. CDR3 sequence: CASSHLYGSYEQYF. The CDR3 DNA follows: TGCGCCAGCAGCCATCTATATGGGTCCTACGAGCAGTACTTC.

This clonotype has only a few counts. J is TRBJ2-3 and V is TRBV6-6; either TRBD1 or TRBD2 may supply D (5 bases each). The CDR3 is made up of 14 amino acids. V shed 6 bases and J shed 5 bases, with 15 bases lying between them. The germline CDR1 and CDR2 sequences are MNHNY and SVGAGI (reference sequence). The DNA for the CDR3 is TGTGCCAGCAGCCTCCGGGACCTCGGAGATACGCAGTATTTT. The encoded protein is CASSLRDLGDTQYF.

The CDR3 nucleotides are TGTGCCAGCAGTTACAGGGGAGGGAATGAAAAACTGTTTTTT. Encoded protein: CASSYRGGNEKLFF. The V call is TRBV3-1, the J call TRBJ1-4, with 7 bases fitting TRBD1. The V gene end was trimmed by 6 bases and the J gene end by 5 bases; junction bases not matched to a gene: 6. The CDR3 contains 14 residues. CDR1 is LGHDT and CDR2 is YNNKEL in the germline V gene (reference sequence).

This clonotype was detected many times. The chain employs TRBV29-1 and TRBJ1-5; D uncertain. Germline loops: CDR1 SQVTM, CDR2 ANQGSEA. V gave up 4 bases and J gave up 2 bases, with 9 bases separating them. CDR3 length equals 13 residues. The CDR3 DNA follows: TGCAGCGTTGTAGTATCTGGCAATCAGCCCCAGCATTTT. Translating gives CSVVVSGNQPQHF. Full variable domain (rest looked up from reference TRBV29-1 and TRBJ1-5): SAVISQKPSRDICQRGTSLTIQCQVDSQVTMMFWYRQQPGQSLTLIATANQGSEATYESGFVIDKFPISRPNLTFSTLTVSNMSPEDSSIYLCSVVVSGNQPQHFGDGTRLSIL.

This clonotype was found many times. The chain uses TRBV12-3 or TRBV12-4 and TRBJ1-6; a weak D match, TRBD1 (5 bases). Deletions cut 8 bases from V and 2 bases from J, with 10 bases between. This CDR3 has 14 residues. CDR3 protein: CASWGGPYNSPLHF. CDR3 DNA: TGTGCCAGCTGGGGGGGTCCCTATAATTCACCCCTCCACTTT.

The chain carries TRBV4-2 and TRBJ1-2, with no clear D. Trimming took off 1 base at V and 0 bases at J, with 9 bases between the two ends. CDR3 length equals 15 residues. CDR1 LGHNA and CDR2 YNFKEQ come from the germline V gene. CDR3 nucleotide sequence: TGTGCCAGCAGCCAAGCCGCGGCTACTAACTATGGCTACACCTTC. Translation: CASSQAAATNYGYTF.